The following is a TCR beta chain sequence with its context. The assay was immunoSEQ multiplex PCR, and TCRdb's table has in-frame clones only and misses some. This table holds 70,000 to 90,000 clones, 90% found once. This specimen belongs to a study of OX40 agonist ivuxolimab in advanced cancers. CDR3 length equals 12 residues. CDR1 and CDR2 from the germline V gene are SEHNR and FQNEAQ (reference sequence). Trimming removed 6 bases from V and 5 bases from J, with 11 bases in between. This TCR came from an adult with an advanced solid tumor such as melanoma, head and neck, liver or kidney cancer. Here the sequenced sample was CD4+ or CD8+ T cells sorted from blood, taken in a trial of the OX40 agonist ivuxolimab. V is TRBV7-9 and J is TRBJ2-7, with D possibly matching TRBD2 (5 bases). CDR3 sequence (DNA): TGTGCCAGCAGTACCGGACTCCACGAGCAGTACTTC. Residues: CASSTGLHEQYF. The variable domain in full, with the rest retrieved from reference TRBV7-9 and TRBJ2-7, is DTGVSQNPRHKITKRGQNVTFRCDPISEHNRLYWYRQTLGQGPEFLTYFQNEAQLEKSRLLSDRFSAERPKGSFSTLEIQRTEQGDSAMYLCASSTGLHEQYFGPGTRLTVT.